This TCR beta chain was profiled in a study of human T cells and chemical hapten exposure. Overall study: DPC at 2% was the sensitizing agent, placed on roughly 2 cm by roughly 2 cm of upper inner arm skin.

This sample's time point: pre-sensitization, week 0. As for treatment: therapeutic diphenylcyclopropenone sensitization with weekly scalp DPC. Total RNA extraction was carried out from unfractionated whole blood. Authors' analysis steps: Per-sample TCR counts ranged from roughly 20,000 to 700,000, median roughly 87,000. Each CDR3 protein is one row after TCRdb ran MiXCR on the RACE reads. TCRdb, not the authors, supplied the V and J calls. The data contain under 40,000 distinct CDR3 sequences, less than 15% of them seen just once; the ten biggest clones take up more than 1.5%. Points from the study as a whole: PT1 expanded TCR counts and patch test score were linked, and their correlation was positive. There were significantly more large CDR3 similarity clusters among expanded TCRs than among controls.

In the case of this clonotype: Its antigen remains unidentified. This sequence may be a read error, since a much larger clone differs from it by one base.

Sample: whole blood, taken in connection with sensitization to the hapten diphenylcyclopropenone (DPC). The receptor was derived from a woman in her 40s with alopecia areata. Some clones in this sample may be carry-over from other donors' samples.

The CDR3 is CSALVVTGYTF. The CDR3, as DNA: TGCAGCGCCCTAGTGGTAACTGGCTACACCTTC. V usage is TRBV29-1 and J usage is TRBJ1-2; D call uncertain. The CDR3 contains 11 residues. CDR1 and CDR2 from the germline V gene are SQVTM and ANQGSEA. Trimming removed 7 bases at V and 7 bases at J, with 13 bases between. Drawing the rest from reference TRBV29-1 and TRBJ1-2, the complete variable domain is SAVISQKPSRDICQRGTSLTIQCQVDSQVTMMFWYRQQPGQSLTLIATANQGSEATYESGFVIDKFPISRPNLTFSTLTVSNMSPEDSSIYLCSALVVTGYTFGSGTRLTVV.